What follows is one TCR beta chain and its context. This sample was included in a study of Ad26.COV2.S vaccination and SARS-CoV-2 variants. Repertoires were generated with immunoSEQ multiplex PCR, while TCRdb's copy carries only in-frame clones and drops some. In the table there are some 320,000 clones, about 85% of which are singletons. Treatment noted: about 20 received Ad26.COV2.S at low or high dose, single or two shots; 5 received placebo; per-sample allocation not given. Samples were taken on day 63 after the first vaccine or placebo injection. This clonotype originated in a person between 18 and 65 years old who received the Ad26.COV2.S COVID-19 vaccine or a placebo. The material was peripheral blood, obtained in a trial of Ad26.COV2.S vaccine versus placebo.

In DNA, the CDR3 is TGTGCCAGCAGGGGGTCCTATAATTCACCCCTCCACTTT. It translates to CASRGSYNSPLHF. The chain carries TRBV27 and TRBJ1-6, with no clear D. Trimming removed 6 bases from V and 1 base from J, with 4 bases in between. Germline V gene sequence: CDR1 MNHEY, CDR2 SMNVEV (reference sequence). The CDR3 consists of 13 residues.